This T cell receptor beta chain was identified in a study of neurological immune-mediated disorders. There are many counts of this clonotype. No antigen is known for it. 5'RACE with 10-nucleotide random UMIs generated the cDNA. Each sequencing run yielded over 200 million TCR-beta sequences from 15-18 subjects. TCRdb redid the calling of the 5' RACE reads with MiXCR, one entry per CDR3 protein. The sample includes fewer than 80,000 distinct CDR3 sequences, under 5% of them seen just once. The CDR3 totals 15 residues. Trimming pared 6 bases from V and 5 bases from J, leaving 17 bases between. Notes on the study in general: Repertoires from 18 of 34 multiple sclerosis patients grouped phylogenetically into a related-CDR3 cluster, suggesting a possible signature.

V usage is TRBV12-3 or TRBV12-4 and J usage is TRBJ2-1; no clear D. Sequenced sample: PBMCs. This TCR came from a woman in her fifties or sixties with multiple sclerosis. CDR3 sequence (DNA): TGTGCCAGCAGAGCAGTGAACCCGGATGACAATGAGCAGTTCTTC. Its protein product is CASRAVNPDDNEQFF.